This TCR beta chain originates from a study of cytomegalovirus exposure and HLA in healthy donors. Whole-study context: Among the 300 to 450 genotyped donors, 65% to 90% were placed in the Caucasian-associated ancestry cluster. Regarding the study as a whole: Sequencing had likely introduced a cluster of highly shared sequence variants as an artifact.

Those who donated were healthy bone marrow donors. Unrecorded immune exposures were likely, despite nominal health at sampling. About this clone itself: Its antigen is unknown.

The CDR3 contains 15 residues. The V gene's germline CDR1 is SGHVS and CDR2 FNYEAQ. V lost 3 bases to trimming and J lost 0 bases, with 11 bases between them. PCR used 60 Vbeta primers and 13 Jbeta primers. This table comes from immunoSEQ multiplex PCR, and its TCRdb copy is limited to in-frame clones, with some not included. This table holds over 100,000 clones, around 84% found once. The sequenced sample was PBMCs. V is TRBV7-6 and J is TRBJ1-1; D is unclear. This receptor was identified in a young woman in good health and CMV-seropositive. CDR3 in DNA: TGTGCCAGCAGCTTCCATAGCCGAATGAACACTGAAGCTTTCTTT. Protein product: CASSFHSRMNTEAFF. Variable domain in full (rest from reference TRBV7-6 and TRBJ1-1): GAGVSQSPRYKVTKRGQDVALRCDPISGHVSLYWYRQALGQGPEFLTYFNYEAQQDKSGLPNDRFSAERPEGSISTLTIQRTEQRDSAMYRCASSFHSRMNTEAFFGQGTRLTVV.